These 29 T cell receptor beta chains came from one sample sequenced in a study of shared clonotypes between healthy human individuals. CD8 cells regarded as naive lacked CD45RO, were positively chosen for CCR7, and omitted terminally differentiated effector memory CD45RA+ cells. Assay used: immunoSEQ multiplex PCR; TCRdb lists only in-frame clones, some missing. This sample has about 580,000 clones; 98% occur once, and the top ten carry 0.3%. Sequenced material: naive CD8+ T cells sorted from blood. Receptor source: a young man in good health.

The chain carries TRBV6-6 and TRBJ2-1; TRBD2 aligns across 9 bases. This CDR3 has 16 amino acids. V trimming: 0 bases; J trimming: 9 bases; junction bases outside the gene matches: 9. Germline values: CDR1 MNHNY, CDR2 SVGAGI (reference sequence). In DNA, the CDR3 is TGTGCCAGCAGTTACTCGCTAGCGGGGTGGGGCGGTGAGCAGTTCTTC. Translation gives CASSYSLAGWGGEQFF.

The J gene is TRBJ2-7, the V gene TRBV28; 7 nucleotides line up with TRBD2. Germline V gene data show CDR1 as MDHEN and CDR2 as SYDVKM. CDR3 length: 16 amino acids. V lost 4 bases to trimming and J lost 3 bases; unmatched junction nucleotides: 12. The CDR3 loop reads CASSSTKLATVYEQYF. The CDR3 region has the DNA TGTGCCAGCAGTTCTACGAAACTAGCGACAGTCTACGAGCAGTACTTC.

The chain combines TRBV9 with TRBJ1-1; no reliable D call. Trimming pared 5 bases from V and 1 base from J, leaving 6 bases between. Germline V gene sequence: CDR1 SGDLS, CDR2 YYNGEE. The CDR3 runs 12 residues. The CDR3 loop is CASSKGNTEAFF. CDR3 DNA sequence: TGTGCCAGCAGTAAGGGGAACACTGAAGCTTTCTTT.

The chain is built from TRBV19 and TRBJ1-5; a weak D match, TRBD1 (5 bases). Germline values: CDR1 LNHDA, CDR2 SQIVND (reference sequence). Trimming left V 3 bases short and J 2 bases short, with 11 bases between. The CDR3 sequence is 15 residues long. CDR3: CASSMDTSGNQPQHF. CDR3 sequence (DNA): TGTGCCAGTAGTATGGACACCTCAGGCAATCAGCCCCAGCATTTT.

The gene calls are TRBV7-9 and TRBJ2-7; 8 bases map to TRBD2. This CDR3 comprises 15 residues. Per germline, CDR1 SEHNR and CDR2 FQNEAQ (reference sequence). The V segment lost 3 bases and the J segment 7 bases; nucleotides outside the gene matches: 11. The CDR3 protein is CASSFSPAGVGEQYF. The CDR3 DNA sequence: TGTGCCAGCAGCTTCTCACCAGCGGGAGTTGGGGAGCAGTACTTC.

CDR3 sequence (DNA): TGCGCCAGCAGCTCCGGGACTAGCGGAATCTACGAGCAGTACTTC. Amino acid sequence: CASSSGTSGIYEQYF. This rearrangement joins TRBV4-1 to TRBJ2-7; the match to TRBD2 covers 11 bases. CDR3 length: 15 amino acids. V dropped 5 bases and J dropped 3; count of bases not matched to a gene: 6. CDR1 and CDR2 from the germline V gene are MGHRA and YSYEKL.

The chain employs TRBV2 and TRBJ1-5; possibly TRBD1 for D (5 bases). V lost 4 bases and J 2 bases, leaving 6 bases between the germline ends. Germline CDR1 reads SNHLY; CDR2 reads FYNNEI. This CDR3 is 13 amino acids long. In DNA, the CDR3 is TGTGCCAGCAGTGGCAGGGGCAATCAGCCCCAGCATTTT. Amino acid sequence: CASSGRGNQPQHF.

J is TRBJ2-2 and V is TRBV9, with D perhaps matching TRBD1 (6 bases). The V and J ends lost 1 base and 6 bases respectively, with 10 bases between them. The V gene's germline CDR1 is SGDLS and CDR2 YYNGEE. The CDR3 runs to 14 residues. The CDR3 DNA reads TGTGCCAGCAGCGTATTTCAGGGGCCCGGGGAGCTGTTTTTT. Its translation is CASSVFQGPGELFF.

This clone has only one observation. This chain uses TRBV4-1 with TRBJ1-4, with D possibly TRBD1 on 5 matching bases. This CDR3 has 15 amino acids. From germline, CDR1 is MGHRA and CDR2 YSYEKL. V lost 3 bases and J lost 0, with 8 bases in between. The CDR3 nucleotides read TGCGCCAGCAGCCAGGAGACAGCAACTAATGAAAAACTGTTTTTT. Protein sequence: CASSQETATNEKLFF.

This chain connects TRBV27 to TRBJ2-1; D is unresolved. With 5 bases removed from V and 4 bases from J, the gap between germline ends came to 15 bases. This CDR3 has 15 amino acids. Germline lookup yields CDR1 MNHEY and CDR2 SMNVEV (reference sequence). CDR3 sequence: CASSPQWAAYNEQFF. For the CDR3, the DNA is TGTGCCAGCAGTCCCCAGTGGGCCGCATACAATGAGCAGTTCTTC.

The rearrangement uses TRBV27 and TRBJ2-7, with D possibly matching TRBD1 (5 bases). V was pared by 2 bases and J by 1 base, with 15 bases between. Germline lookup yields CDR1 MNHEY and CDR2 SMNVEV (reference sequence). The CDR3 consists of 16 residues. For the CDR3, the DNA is TGTGCCAGCAGTTTAGTCATAAGCAGGGCTTCCTACGAGCAGTACTTC. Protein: CASSLVISRASYEQYF.

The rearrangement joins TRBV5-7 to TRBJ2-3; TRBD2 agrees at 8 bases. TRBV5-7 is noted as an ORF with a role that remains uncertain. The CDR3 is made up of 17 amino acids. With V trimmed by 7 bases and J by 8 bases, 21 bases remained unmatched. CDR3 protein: CASPMRVAGSQGPTQYF. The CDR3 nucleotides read TGTGCCAGCCCTATGAGGGTAGCGGGAAGCCAAGGTCCTACGCAGTATTTT.

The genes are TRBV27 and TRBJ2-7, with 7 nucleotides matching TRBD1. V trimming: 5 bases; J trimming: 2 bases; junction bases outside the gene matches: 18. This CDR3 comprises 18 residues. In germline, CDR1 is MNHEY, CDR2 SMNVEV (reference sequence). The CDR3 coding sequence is TGTGCCAGCAGTAATCTAAAATCAAAGGACAGGCTCCCCTACGAGCAGTACTTC. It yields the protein CASSNLKSKDRLPYEQYF.

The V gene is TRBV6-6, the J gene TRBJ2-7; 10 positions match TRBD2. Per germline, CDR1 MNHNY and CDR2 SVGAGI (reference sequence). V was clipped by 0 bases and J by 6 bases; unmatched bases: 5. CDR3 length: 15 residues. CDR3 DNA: TGTGCCAGCAGTTACTCCAGCGGGAGGGGATCCGAGCAGTACTTC. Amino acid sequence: CASSYSSGRGSEQYF.

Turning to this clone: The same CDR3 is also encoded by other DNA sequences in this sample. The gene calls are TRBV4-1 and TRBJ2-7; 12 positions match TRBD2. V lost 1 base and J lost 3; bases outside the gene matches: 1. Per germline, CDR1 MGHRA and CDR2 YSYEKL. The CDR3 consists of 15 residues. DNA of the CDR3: TGCGCCAGCAGCCAAGGGACTAGCGGGATCTACGAGCAGTACTTC. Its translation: CASSQGTSGIYEQYF.

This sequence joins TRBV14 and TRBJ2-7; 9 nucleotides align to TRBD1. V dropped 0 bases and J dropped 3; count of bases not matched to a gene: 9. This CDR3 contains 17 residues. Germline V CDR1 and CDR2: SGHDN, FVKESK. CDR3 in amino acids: CASSQEDIGTGFYEQYF. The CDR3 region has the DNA TGTGCCAGCAGCCAAGAAGATATCGGGACAGGGTTCTACGAGCAGTACTTC.

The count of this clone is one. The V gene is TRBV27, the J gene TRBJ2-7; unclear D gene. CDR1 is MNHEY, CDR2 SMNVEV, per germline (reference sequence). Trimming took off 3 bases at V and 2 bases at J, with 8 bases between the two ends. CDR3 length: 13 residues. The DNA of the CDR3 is TGTGCCAGCAGTTTCGGTTTAGCCTACGAGCAGTACTTC. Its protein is CASSFGLAYEQYF.

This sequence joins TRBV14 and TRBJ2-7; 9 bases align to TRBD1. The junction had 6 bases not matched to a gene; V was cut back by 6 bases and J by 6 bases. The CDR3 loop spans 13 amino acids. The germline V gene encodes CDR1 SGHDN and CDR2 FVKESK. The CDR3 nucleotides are TGTGCCAGCAGACGGACAGGGGTGGCCGAGCAGTACTTC. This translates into CASRRTGVAEQYF. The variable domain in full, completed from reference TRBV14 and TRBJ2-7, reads EAGVTQFPSHSVIEKGQTVTLRCDPISGHDNLYWYRRVMGKEIKFLLHFVKESKQDESGMPNNRFLAERTGGTYSTLKVQPAELEDSGVYFCASRRTGVAEQYFGPGTRLTVT.

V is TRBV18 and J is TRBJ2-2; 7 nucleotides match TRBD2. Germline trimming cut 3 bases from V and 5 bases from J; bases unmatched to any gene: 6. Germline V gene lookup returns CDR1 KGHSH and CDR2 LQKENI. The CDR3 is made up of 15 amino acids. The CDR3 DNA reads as TGTGCCAGCTCACCTGGGACTACCTGGACCGGGGAGCTGTTTTTT. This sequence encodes CASSPGTTWTGELFF.

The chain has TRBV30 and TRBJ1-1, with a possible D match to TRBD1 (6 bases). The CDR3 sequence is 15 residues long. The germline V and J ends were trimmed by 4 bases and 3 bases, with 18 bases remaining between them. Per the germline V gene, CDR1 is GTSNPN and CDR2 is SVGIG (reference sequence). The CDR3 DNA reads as TGTGCCTGGACCAACGGGACACCAGGAGACACTGAAGCTTTCTTT. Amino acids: CAWTNGTPGDTEAFF.

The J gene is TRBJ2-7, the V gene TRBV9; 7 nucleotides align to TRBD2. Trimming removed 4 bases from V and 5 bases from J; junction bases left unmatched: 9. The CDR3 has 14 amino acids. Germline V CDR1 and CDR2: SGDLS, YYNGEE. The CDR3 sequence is CASSSEGGIDEQYF. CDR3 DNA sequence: TGTGCCAGCAGCTCAGAGGGAGGGATCGACGAGCAGTACTTC.

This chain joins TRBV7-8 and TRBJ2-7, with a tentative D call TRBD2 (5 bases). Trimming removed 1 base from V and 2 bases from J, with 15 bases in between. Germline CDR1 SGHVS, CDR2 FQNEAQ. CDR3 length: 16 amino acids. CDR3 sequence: CASSLEEVDPTYEQYF. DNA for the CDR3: TGTGCCAGCAGCTTAGAGGAGGTCGACCCGACCTACGAGCAGTACTTC.

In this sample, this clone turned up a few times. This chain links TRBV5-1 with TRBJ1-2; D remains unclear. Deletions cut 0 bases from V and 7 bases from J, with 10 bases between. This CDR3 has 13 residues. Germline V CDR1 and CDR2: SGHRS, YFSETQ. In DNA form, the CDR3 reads TGCGCCAGCAGCTTGGGGGATGAACTTGGCTACACCTTC. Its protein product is CASSLGDELGYTF.

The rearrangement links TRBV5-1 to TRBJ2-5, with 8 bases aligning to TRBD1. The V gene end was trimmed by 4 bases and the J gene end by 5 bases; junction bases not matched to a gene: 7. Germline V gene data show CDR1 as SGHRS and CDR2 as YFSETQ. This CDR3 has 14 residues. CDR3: CASSPTTGVETQYF. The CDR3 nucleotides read TGCGCCAGCAGCCCGACGACAGGGGTGGAGACCCAGTACTTC.

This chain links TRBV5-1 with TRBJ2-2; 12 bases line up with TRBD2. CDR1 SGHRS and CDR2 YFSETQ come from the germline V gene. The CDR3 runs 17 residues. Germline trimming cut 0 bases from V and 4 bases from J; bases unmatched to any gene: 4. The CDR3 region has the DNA TGCGCCAGCAGCTTGGCTAGCGGGAGGGCCGTCACCGGGGAGCTGTTTTTT. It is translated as CASSLASGRAVTGELFF.

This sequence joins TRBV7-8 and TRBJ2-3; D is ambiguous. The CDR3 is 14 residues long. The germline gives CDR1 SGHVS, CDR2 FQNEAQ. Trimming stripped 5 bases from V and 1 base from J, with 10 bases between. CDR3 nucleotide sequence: TGTGCCAGCAGCATCCATAGTCGCACAGATACGCAGTATTTT. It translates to CASSIHSRTDTQYF.

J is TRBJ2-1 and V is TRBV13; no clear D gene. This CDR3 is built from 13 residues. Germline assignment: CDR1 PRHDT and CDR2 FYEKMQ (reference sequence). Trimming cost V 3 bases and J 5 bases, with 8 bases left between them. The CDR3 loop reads CASSFGSNNEQFF. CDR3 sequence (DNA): TGTGCCAGCAGCTTTGGTAGCAACAATGAGCAGTTCTTC.

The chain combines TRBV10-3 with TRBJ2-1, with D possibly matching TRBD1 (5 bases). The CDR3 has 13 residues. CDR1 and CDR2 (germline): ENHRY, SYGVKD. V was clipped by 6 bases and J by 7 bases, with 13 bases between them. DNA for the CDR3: TGTGCCATCAGCAGGAAAGGGGAAAATGAGCAGTTCTTC. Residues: CAISRKGENEQFF.

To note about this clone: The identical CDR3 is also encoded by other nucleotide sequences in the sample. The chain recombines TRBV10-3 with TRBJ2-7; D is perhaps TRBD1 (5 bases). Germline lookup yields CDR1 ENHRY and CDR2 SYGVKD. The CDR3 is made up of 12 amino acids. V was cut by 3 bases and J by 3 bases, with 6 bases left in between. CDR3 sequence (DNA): TGTGCCATCAGTGAACAGGACTACGAGCAGTACTTC. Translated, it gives CAISEQDYEQYF.